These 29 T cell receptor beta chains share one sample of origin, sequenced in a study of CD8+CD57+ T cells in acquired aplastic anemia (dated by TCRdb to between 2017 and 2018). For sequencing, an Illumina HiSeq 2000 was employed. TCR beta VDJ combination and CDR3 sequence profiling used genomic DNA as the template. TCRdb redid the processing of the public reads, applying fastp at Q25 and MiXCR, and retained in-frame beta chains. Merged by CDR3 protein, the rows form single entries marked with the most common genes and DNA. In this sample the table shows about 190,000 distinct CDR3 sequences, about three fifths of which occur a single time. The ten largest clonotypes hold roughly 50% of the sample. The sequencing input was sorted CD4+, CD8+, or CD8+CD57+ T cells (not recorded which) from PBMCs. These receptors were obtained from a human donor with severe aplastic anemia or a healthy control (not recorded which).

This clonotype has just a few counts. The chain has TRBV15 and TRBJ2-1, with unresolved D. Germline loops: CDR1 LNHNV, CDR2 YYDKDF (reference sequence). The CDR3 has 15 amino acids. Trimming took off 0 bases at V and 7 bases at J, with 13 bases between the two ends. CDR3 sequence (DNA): TGTGCCACCAGCAGAGATCAGGCAGGTGCGAATGAGCAGTTCTTC. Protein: CATSRDQAGANEQFF.

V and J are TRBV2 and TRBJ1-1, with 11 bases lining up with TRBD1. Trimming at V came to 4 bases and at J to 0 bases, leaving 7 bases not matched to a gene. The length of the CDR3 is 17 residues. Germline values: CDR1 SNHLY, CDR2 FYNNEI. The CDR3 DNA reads TGTGCCAGCAGTGTGAGGGGGACAGGGGGTTTGAACACTGAAGCTTTCTTT. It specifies CASSVRGTGGLNTEAFF.

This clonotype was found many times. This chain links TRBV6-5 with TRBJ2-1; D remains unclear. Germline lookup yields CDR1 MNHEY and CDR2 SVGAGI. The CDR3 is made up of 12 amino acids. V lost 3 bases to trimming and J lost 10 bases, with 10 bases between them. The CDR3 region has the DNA TGTGCCAGCAGTTATTTACTTGGCGAGCAGTTCTTC. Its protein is CASSYLLGEQFF.

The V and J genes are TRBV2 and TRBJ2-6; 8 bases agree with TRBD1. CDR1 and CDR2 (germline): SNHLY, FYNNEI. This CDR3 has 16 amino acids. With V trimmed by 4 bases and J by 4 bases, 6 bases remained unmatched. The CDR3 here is CASSGRTGTGANVLTF. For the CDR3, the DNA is TGTGCCAGCAGTGGGAGGACAGGGACCGGGGCCAACGTCCTGACTTTC.

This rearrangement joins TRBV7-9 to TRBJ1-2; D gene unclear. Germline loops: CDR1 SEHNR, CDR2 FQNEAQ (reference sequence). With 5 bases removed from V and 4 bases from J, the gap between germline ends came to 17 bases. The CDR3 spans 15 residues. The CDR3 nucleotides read TGTGCCAGCAGCCAACCCGTTGCGAGTACCTATGGCTACACCTTC. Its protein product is CASSQPVASTYGYTF.

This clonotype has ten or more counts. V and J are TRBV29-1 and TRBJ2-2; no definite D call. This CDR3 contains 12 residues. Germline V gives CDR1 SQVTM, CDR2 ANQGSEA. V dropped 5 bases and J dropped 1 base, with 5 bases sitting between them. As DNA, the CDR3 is TGCAGCGTTAGAGGGAACACCGGGGAGCTGTTTTTT. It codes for CSVRGNTGELFF.

The CDR3 loop is CSVQGGGPQYF. The CDR3 DNA is TGCAGCGTCCAAGGAGGGGGGCCGCAGTATTTT. V gene TRBV29-1 combines with J gene TRBJ2-3, with D possibly being TRBD1 or TRBD2 (6 bases each). Germline V lookup: CDR1 SQVTM, CDR2 ANQGSEA. V shed 6 bases and J shed 10 bases, with 14 bases lying between them. CDR3 size: 11 residues.

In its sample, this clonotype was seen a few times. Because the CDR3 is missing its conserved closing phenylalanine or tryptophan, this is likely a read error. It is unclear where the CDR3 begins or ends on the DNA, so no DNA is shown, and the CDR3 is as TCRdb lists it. This chain's CDR3 is CASSVPTS. The chain combines TRBV9 with TRBJ2-1. In germline, CDR1 is SGDLS, CDR2 YYNGEE. The CDR3 sequence runs 8 residues, both termini included.

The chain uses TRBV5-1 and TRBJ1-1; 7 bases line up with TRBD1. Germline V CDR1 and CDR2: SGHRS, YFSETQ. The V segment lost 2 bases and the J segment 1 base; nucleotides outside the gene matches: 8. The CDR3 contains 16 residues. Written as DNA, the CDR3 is TGCGCCAGCAGCTTACAAGGGGGCGCGTCGAACACTGAAGCTTTCTTT. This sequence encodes CASSLQGGASNTEAFF.

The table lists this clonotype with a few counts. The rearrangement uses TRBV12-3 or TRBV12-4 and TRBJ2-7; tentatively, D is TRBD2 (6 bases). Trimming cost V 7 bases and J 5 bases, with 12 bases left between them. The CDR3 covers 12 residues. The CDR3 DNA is TGTGCCAGCACCACTGGGAGGAACGAGCAGTACTTC. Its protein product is CASTTGRNEQYF.

CDR3 residues: CASPLHWSEYEKLFF. The CDR3 nucleotides read TGTGCCAGTCCTTTACATTGGAGTGAGTATGAAAAACTGTTTTTT. The rearrangement links TRBV19 to TRBJ1-4; unclear D gene. The V end was cut by 8 bases, the J end by 6 bases, with 19 bases between. This CDR3 is 15 amino acids long. Germline V CDR1 and CDR2: LNHDA, SQIVND (reference sequence).

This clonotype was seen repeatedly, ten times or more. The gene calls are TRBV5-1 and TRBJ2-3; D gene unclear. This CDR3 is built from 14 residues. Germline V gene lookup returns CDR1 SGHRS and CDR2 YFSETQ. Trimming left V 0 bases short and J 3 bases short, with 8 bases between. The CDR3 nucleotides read TGCGCCAGCAGCTTGGAGGCAGGAACAGATACGCAGTATTTT. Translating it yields CASSLEAGTDTQYF. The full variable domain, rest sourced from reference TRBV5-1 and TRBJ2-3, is KAGVTQTPRYLIKTRGQQVTLSCSPISGHRSVSWYQQTPGQGLQFLFEYFSETQRNKGNFPGRFSGRQFSNSRSEMNVSTLELGDSALYLCASSLEAGTDTQYFGPGTRLTVL.

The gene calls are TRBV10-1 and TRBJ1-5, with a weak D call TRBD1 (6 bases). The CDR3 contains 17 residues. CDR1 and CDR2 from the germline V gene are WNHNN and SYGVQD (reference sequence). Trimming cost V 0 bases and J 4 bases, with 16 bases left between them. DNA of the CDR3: TGCGCCAGCAGTGAGTCTTGGTACAGGGCGTTGAATCAGCCCCAGCATTTT. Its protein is CASSESWYRALNQPQHF.

The CDR3 loop is CASRGTVIDSPLHF. The DNA for the CDR3 is TGTGCCAGCAGGGGGACAGTTATTGATTCACCCCTCCACTTT. V gene TRBV2 combines with J gene TRBJ1-6; 7 nucleotides agree with TRBD1. The J segment lost 8 bases and the V segment lost 6 bases, leaving 7 bases of the junction unmatched. The CDR3 has 14 residues. CDR1 is SNHLY, CDR2 FYNNEI, per germline.

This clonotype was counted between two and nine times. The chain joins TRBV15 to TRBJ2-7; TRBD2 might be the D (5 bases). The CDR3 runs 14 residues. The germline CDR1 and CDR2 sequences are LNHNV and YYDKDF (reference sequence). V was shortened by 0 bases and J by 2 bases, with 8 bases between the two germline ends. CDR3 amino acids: CATSRDARAYEQYF. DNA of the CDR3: TGTGCCACCAGCAGAGATGCGAGGGCCTACGAGCAGTACTTC.

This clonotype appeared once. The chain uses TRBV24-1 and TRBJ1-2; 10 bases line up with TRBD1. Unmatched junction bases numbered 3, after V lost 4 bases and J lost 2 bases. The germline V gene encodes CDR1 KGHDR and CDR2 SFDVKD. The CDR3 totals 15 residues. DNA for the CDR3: TGTGCCACCAGTGACCCGACAGGGGGCAACTATGGCTACACCTTC. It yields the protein CATSDPTGGNYGYTF.

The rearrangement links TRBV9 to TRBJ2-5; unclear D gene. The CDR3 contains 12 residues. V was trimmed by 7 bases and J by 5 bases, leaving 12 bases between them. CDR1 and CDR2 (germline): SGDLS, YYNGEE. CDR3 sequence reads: CASGNGLETQYF. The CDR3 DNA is TGTGCCAGCGGGAATGGATTGGAGACCCAGTACTTC. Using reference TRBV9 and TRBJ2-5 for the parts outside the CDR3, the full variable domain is DSGVTQTPKHLITATGQRVTLRCSPRSGDLSVYWYQQSLDQGLQFLIQYYNGEERAKGNILERFSAQQFPDLHSELNLSSLELGDSALYFCASGNGLETQYFGPGTRLLVL.

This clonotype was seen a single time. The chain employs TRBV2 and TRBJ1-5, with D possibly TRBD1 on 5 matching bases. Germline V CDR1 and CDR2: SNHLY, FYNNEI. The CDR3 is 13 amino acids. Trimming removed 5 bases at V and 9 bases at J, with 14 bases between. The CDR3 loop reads CASSLSSGGPQHF. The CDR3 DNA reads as TGTGCCAGCAGTCTCTCTAGCGGGGGGCCCCAGCATTTT.

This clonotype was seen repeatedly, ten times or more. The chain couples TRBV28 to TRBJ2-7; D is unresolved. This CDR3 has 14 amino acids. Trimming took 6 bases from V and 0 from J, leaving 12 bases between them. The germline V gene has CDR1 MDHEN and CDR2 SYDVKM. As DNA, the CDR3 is TGTGCCAGCAGCACCTCCACAATCTCCTACGAGCAGTACTTC. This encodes CASSTSTISYEQYF.

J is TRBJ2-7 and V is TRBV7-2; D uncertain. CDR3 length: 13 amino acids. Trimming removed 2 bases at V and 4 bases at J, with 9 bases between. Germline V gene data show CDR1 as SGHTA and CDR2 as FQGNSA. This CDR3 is CASSLLSRYEQYF. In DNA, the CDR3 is TGTGCCAGCAGCTTACTTTCGCGATACGAGCAGTACTTC.

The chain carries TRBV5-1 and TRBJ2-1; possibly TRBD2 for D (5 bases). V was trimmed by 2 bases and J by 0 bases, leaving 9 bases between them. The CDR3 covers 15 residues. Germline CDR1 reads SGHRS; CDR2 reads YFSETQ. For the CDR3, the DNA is TGCGCCAGCAGCTTACGGGGTGACTCCTACAATGAGCAGTTCTTC. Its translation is CASSLRGDSYNEQFF.

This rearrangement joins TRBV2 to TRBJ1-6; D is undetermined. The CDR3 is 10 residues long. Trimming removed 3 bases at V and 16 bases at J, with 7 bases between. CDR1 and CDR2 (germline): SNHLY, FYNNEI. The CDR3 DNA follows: TGTGCCAGCAGTGACAGCCAACTCCACTTT. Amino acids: CASSDSQLHF.

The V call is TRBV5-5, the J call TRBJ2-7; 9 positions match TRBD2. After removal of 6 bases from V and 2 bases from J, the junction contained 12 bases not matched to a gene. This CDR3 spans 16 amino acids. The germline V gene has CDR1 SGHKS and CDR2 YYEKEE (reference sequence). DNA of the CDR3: TGTGCCAGCACTGAGGGGCCAGCGGGGGGCCCCTACGAGCAGTACTTC. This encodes CASTEGPAGGPYEQYF.

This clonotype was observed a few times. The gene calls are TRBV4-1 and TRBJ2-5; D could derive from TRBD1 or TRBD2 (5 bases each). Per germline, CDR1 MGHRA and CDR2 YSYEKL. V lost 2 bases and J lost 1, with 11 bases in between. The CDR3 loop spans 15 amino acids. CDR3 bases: TGCGCCAGCAGCCAATACGGGGCGCTCCAAGAGACCCAGTACTTC. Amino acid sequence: CASSQYGALQETQYF.

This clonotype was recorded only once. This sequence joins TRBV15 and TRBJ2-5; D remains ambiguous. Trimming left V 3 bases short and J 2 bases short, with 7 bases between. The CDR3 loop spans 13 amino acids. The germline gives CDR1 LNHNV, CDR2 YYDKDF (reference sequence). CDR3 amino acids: CATSRRGQETQYF. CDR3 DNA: TGTGCCACCAGCAGGCGTGGGCAAGAGACCCAGTACTTC.

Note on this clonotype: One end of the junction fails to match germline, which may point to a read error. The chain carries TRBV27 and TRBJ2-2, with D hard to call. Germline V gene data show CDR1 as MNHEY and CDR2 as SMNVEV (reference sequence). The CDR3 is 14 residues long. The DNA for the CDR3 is TGTGCCAGCAGTTTAACCGAAAACACCGAGGAGCTGTTTTTT. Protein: CASSLTENTEELFF.

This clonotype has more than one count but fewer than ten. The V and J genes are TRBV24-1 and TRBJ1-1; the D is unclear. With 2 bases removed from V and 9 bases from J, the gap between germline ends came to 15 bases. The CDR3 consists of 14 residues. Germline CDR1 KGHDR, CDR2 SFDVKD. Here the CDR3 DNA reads TGTGCCACCAGTGATTCCAGGCAGGCAACGAAAGCTTTCTTT. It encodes CATSDSRQATKAFF.

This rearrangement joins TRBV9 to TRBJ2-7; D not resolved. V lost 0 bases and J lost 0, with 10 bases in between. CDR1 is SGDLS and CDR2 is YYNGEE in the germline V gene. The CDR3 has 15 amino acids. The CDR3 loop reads CASSVVAASSYEQYF. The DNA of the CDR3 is TGTGCCAGCAGCGTAGTGGCGGCAAGCTCCTACGAGCAGTACTTC.

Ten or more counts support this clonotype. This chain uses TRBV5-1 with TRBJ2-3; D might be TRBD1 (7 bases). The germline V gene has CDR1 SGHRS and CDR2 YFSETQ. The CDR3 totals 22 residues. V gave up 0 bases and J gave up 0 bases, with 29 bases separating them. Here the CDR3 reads CASSLVISPGDSGDASTDTQYF. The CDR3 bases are TGCGCCAGCAGCTTGGTTATCTCTCCGGGGGACAGCGGAGACGCTAGCACAGATACGCAGTATTTT.